The T cell receptor (beta chain) described here comes from a study of blood T cells in healthy people across ages. Study-level points and caveats: Researchers deemed the diversity estimates from one million T cells underestimates.

CDR1 is SGHRS, CDR2 YFSETQ, per germline. The CDR3 consists of 14 residues. Trimming removed 7 bases from V and 2 bases from J, with 15 bases in between. Ranging in age from about 6 to 90, the donors were healthy Caucasian individuals from Russia. Each sample yielded at least 5 micrograms of PBMC total RNA. A second PCR, run for roughly 7 to 11 cycles, used a sample-barcoded 5' primer plus a J-beta primer mix. TCRdb ran MiXCR on the 5' RACE reads and lists one entry per CDR3 protein. The sample shows approximately 730,000 distinct CDR3 sequences, about 48% of them seen only once. Notes on this clonotype: Its antigen remains unknown.

This clonotype was obtained from an elderly man in good health. The chain employs TRBV5-1 and TRBJ1-2; weak D call: TRBD1 (5 bases). The sequencing sample was made of blood. The CDR3 coding sequence is TGCGCCAGCGCGGTGGGGACTACGAACTATGGCTACACCTTC. It translates to CASAVGTTNYGYTF.